These T cell receptor beta chains were read from a single sample in a study of blood T cell repertoires in COVID-19. Some clones are missing from TCRdb's copy, which holds only in-frame ones; the method was immunoSEQ multiplex PCR. The data hold more than 95,000 clones, with around nine tenths observed a single time. The sequencing input was peripheral blood. These receptors all come from a woman older than 75 in a cohort sampled during active COVID-19. Each CDR3 is given with its conserved first and last residue. Each record gives: V gene, J gene, clone size, D gene, CDR3 protein, CDR3 DNA. A D gene is named only where the DNA matches it firmly. Expanded clones get a size class; other rows say once, few or many, or leave the size out.

TRBV19	TRBJ2-2	NA	NA	CASSQLSAATGELFF	TGTGCCAGTAGTCAGCTGAGTGCGGCCACCGGGGAGCTGTTTTTT
TRBV27	TRBJ2-5	once	NA	CASSARLQETQYF	TGTGCCAGCAGTGCGCGACTACAAGAGACCCAGTACTTC
TRBV19	TRBJ2-1	NA	NA	CASSIGAQVNEQFF	TGTGCCAGTAGTATAGGGGCCCAAGTCAATGAGCAGTTCTTC
TRBV6-2/TRBV6-3	TRBJ2-7	NA	TRBD1	CASSFRGQGAEEQYF	TGTGCCAGCAGTTTTCGGGGACAGGGGGCAGAGGAGCAGTACTTC
TRBV7-6	TRBJ2-1	NA	TRBD2	CASSFQSATSGGATSNEQFF	TGTGCCAGCAGCTTTCAGAGCGCCACTAGCGGGGGGGCCACTTCTAATGAGCAGTTCTTC
TRBV18	TRBJ1-6	few	NA	CASSPSETSPLHF	TGTGCCAGCTCACCCTCGGAGACGTCACCCCTCCACTTT
TRBV3-1/TRBV3-2	TRBJ1-3	NA	TRBD1	CASSPLQGAVGNTIYF	TGTGCCAGCAGCCCCTTACAGGGGGCGGTTGGAAACACCATATATTTT
TRBV2	TRBJ1-5	NA	NA	CASSGTGHPQHF	TGTGCCAGCAGTGGAACAGGGCACCCCCAGCATTTT
TRBV4-1	TRBJ2-7	NA	NA	CASSQVDILLHEQYF	TGCGCCAGCAGCCAAGTGGACATTCTTCTCCACGAGCAGTACTTC
TRBV5-1	TRBJ2-3	NA	TRBD2	CASSSGTSGRTDTQYF	TGCGCCAGCAGCTCCGGGACTAGCGGGAGGACAGATACGCAGTATTTT
TRBV15	TRBJ1-2	NA	TRBD1	CATSRRDRGPGMGYTF	TGTGCCACCAGCAGGCGGGACAGGGGCCCGGGAATGGGCTACACCTTC
TRBV27	TRBJ1-1	NA	NA	CASSPMGGLEAFF	TGTGCCAGCAGCCCGATGGGGGGGCTGGAAGCTTTCTTT
TRBV28	TRBJ2-7	NA	TRBD1	CASSPYGQGRSYEQYF	TGTGCCAGCAGTCCGTACGGACAGGGGAGATCCTACGAGCAGTACTTC
TRBV6-5	TRBJ2-7	NA	TRBD2	CASRLAGNYEQYF	TGTGCCAGCAGACTAGCGGGGAACTACGAGCAGTACTTC
TRBV6-5	TRBJ1-4	NA	TRBD1	CASSQGATNEKLFF	TGTGCCAGCAGCCAGGGGGCAACTAATGAAAAACTGTTTTTT
TRBV3-1/TRBV3-2	TRBJ1-2	NA	NA	CASSQAANYGYTF	TGTGCCAGCAGCCAAGCGGCTAACTATGGCTACACCTTC
TRBV7-2	TRBJ2-3	NA	TRBD2	CASSLGLAASTDTQYF	TGTGCCAGCAGCTTAGGACTAGCGGCGAGCACAGATACGCAGTATTTT
TRBV24-1	TRBJ1-3	NA	NA	CATSDYPEGNTIYF	TGTGCCACCAGTGATTACCCGGAGGGAAACACCATATATTTT
TRBV25-1	TRBJ1-2	NA	NA	CASSLGAPYGYTF	TGTGCCAGTAGCCTAGGGGCCCCCTATGGCTACACCTTC
TRBV27	TRBJ1-5	few	TRBD1	CASSLVGGQEPQHF	TGTGCCAGCAGTTTAGTAGGGGGACAGGAGCCCCAGCATTTT
TRBV5-4	TRBJ2-5	NA	NA	CASSSSSGYQETQYF	TGTGCCAGCAGCTCGTCTTCGGGGTACCAAGAGACCCAGTACTTC
TRBV29-1	TRBJ1-4	NA	TRBD1	CSVERQGQAKLFF	TGCAGCGTTGAACGACAGGGGCAAGCAAAACTGTTTTTT
TRBV19	TRBJ2-7	NA	TRBD2	CASSIASGSYEQYF	TGTGCCAGTAGTATCGCTAGCGGGAGCTACGAGCAGTACTTC
TRBV10-2	TRBJ2-1	NA	NA	CASSEGGTVLNEQFF	TGCGCCAGCAGCGAAGGGGGGACAGTTTTGAATGAGCAGTTCTTC
TRBV7-7	TRBJ2-5	NA	TRBD1	CASSPDRGHGETQYF	TGTGCTAGCAGCCCAGACAGGGGGCATGGAGAGACCCAGTACTTC
TRBV18	TRBJ1-1	few	TRBD1	CASSPLRQGAGDAFF	TGTGCCAGCTCACCACTAAGACAGGGGGCGGGAGACGCTTTCTTT
TRBV6-5	TRBJ2-1	NA	TRBD2	CASSWREGEQFF	TGTGCCAGCAGTTGGAGGGAGGGTGAGCAGTTCTTC
TRBV18	TRBJ2-7	NA	TRBD2	CASSSGLASYEQYF	TGTGCCAGCTCCTCCGGACTAGCCTCCTACGAGCAGTACTTC
TRBV5-8	TRBJ2-1	NA	TRBD1	CASSWDSHNEQFF	TGTGCCAGCAGTTGGGACAGCCACAATGAGCAGTTCTTC
TRBV10-2	TRBJ1-1	NA	NA	CASKLLVGSNTEAFF	TGCGCCAGCAAGTTACTAGTAGGGTCGAACACTGAAGCTTTCTTT
TRBV30	TRBJ2-2	NA	TRBD2	CAWRGLGGETGELFF	TGTGCCTGGAGGGGCCTGGGGGGGGAAACCGGGGAGCTGTTTTTT
TRBV6-1	TRBJ1-6	NA	NA	CASSEGIFQGFDSPLHF	TGTGCCAGCAGTGAAGGGATATTCCAGGGGTTTGATTCACCCCTCCACTTT
TRBV10-1	TRBJ2-3	NA	TRBD2	CASSESILAGESQYF	TGCGCCAGCAGTGAGTCGATACTAGCGGGCGAGTCGCAGTATTTT
TRBV7-9	TRBJ1-1	NA	TRBD1	CASSAGQAGVMNTEAFF	TGTGCCAGCAGCGCGGGACAGGCCGGCGTCATGAACACTGAAGCTTTCTTT
TRBV11-1	TRBJ2-3	NA	NA	CASSFQGGTDTQYF	TGTGCCAGCAGCTTCCAGGGTGGCACAGATACGCAGTATTTT
TRBV25-1	TRBJ2-1	NA	TRBD2	CASSVSPGLGNEQFF	TGTGCCAGCAGTGTATCCCCCGGACTAGGCAATGAGCAGTTCTTC
TRBV19	TRBJ2-1	NA	NA	CASSTRQVAGNEQFF	TGTGCCAGTAGTACGAGACAGGTTGCCGGTAATGAGCAGTTCTTC
TRBV3-1/TRBV3-2	TRBJ2-3	NA	TRBD2	CASSGLAGADTQYF	TGTGCCAGCAGCGGACTAGCGGGGGCAGATACGCAGTATTTT
TRBV19	TRBJ2-7	NA	NA	CASSISLGDIYEQYF	TGTGCCAGTAGTATATCTTTAGGGGACATCTACGAGCAGTACTTC
TRBV27	TRBJ1-5	NA	NA	CAAGDQPQHF	TGTGCCGCGGGGGATCAGCCCCAGCATTTT
TRBV7-3	TRBJ1-2	once	NA	CASSPQPPAGYTF	TGTGCCAGCAGCCCCCAACCGCCTGCAGGGTACACCTTC
TRBV28	TRBJ2-7	NA	NA	CASASGYYEQYF	TGTGCCAGCGCGAGCGGATACTACGAGCAGTACTTC
TRBV5-5	TRBJ2-2	once	TRBD1	CASSLAGTGGGTGELFF	TGTGCCAGCAGCTTGGCAGGGACAGGGGGCGGCACCGGGGAGCTGTTTTTT
TRBV11-2	TRBJ1-4	NA	NA	CASSLNTGSGEKLFF	TGTGCCAGCAGCTTAAACACAGGTTCCGGTGAAAAACTGTTTTTT
TRBV24-1	TRBJ2-1	NA	TRBD2	CATSAPSGRASYNEQFF	TGTGCCACCAGTGCCCCTAGCGGGAGGGCTTCCTACAATGAGCAGTTCTTC
TRBV25-1	TRBJ2-7	NA	TRBD1	CASSEWTGSGEQYF	TGTGCCAGCAGTGAATGGACAGGGTCGGGCGAGCAGTACTTC
TRBV27	TRBJ2-5	NA	NA	CASSFQAGREATQYF	TGTGCCAGCAGTTTCCAAGCGGGTAGGGAAGCGACCCAGTACTTC
TRBV5-1	TRBJ1-1	NA	NA	CASSQNTEAFF	TGCGCCAGCAGTCAGAACACTGAAGCTTTCTTT
TRBV2	TRBJ1-2	NA	TRBD1	CASSATGVGTF	TGTGCCAGCAGCGCGACAGGGGTTGGCACCTTC
TRBV15	TRBJ1-6	few	TRBD1	CATSSEFGQGGVYSPLHF	TGTGCCACCAGCAGCGAATTCGGACAGGGAGGGGTTTATTCACCCCTCCACTTT
TRBV27	TRBJ2-6	NA	NA	CARLNQGSGANVLTF	TGTGCCAGACTAAATCAGGGTTCTGGGGCCAACGTCCTGACTTTC
TRBV28	TRBJ1-5	NA	NA	CASNGSGLRNQPQHF	TGTGCCAGCAATGGATCAGGGTTGCGCAATCAGCCCCAGCATTTT
TRBV6-5	TRBJ2-2	NA	TRBD1	CASRTGQGTGELFF	TGTGCCAGCAGAACCGGACAGGGGACCGGGGAGCTGTTTTTT